This T cell receptor (beta chain) was captured by sequencing in a study of blood T cell repertoires in COVID-19. Study at large: Spain, Italy and the United States supplied samples that represented acute and convalescent COVID-19. PBMCs, B-cell-depleted T cells, or T cells were the source of the cDNA or gDNA that made up the material.

TCRdb's copy holds only in-frame clones and misses some; the assay was immunoSEQ multiplex PCR. The sample carries some 150,000 clones, approximately 84% recorded once. Sequences were obtained from peripheral blood. The clonotype originates from a human donor in a cohort sampled during active COVID-19.

Here the CDR3 DNA reads TGTGCCAGCAGCCAAGAGGGACAGGGCTATGGCTACACCTTC. Its translation is CASSQEGQGYGYTF. This chain connects TRBV3-1 (or the pseudogene TRBV3-2) to TRBJ1-2; 9 bases are a match to TRBD1. This CDR3 is 14 amino acids long. With 0 bases clipped from V and 4 bases from J, the junction kept 0 bases outside the gene matches. From germline, CDR1 is LGHDT and CDR2 YNNKEL (reference sequence).